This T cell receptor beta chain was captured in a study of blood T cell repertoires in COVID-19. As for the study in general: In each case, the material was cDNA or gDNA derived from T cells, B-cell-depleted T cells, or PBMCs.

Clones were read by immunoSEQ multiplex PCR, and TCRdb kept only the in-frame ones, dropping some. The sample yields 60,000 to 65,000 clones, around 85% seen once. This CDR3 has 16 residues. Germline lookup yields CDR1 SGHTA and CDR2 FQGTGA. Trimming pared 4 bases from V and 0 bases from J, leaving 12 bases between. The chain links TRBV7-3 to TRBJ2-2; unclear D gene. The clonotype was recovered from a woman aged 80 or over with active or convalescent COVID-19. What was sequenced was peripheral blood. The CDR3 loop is CASSSSNSPNTGELFF. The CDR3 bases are TGTGCCAGCAGCTCGTCCAACTCGCCGAACACCGGGGAGCTGTTTTTT.